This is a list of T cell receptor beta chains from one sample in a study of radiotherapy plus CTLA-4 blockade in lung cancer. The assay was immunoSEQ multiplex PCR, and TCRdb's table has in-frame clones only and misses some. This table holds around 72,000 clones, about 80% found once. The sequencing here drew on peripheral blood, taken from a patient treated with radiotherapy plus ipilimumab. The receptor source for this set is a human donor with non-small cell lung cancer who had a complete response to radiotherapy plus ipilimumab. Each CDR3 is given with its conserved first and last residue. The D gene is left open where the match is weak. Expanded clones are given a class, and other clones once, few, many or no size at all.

CDR3 protein: CASSLTSGRDSSYNEQFF; CDR3 DNA: TGCGCCAGCAGTTTGACTAGCGGGAGGGACAGCTCCTACAATGAGCAGTTCTTC; J gene: TRBJ2-1; clone size: .; V gene: TRBV4-1; D gene: TRBD2
CDR3 protein: CASRTGTGGREQYF; CDR3 DNA: TGTGCCAGCAGGACCGGGACAGGGGGCCGCGAGCAGTACTTC; J gene: TRBJ2-7; clone size: .; V gene: TRBV28; D gene: TRBD1
CDR3 protein: CASSYRGEKLFF; CDR3 DNA: TGCGCCAGCAGCTACCGTGGGGAAAAACTGTTTTTT; J gene: TRBJ1-4; clone size: .; V gene: TRBV4-1; D gene: .
CDR3 protein: CASSQGRVGAGELFF; CDR3 DNA: TGCGCCAGCAGCCAAGGCAGGGTCGGGGCCGGGGAGCTGTTTTTT; J gene: TRBJ2-2; clone size: .; V gene: TRBV4-1; D gene: .
CDR3 protein: CASSPWTDVTETQYF; CDR3 DNA: TGTGCCAGCAGTCCCTGGACAGACGTCACGGAGACCCAGTACTTC; J gene: TRBJ2-5; clone size: .; V gene: TRBV27; D gene: .
CDR3 protein: CASSTLTALPTEAFF; CDR3 DNA: TGTGCCAGTAGTACCTTGACGGCCCTCCCGACTGAAGCTTTCTTT; J gene: TRBJ1-1; clone size: .; V gene: TRBV19; D gene: .
CDR3 protein: CASSNEGPGANVLTF; CDR3 DNA: TGTGCCAGTAGTAACGAGGGACCTGGGGCCAACGTCCTGACTTTC; J gene: TRBJ2-6; clone size: .; V gene: TRBV19; D gene: .
CDR3 protein: CASRPRLEETQYF; CDR3 DNA: TGTGCCAGCAGGCCCCGACTTGAAGAGACCCAGTACTTC; J gene: TRBJ2-5; clone size: .; V gene: TRBV7-2; D gene: .
CDR3 protein: CASSLAPPGQGVVNEQFF; CDR3 DNA: TGTGCCAGCAGCTTAGCCCCACCGGGACAGGGGGTTGTCAATGAGCAGTTCTTC; J gene: TRBJ2-1; clone size: once; V gene: TRBV11-2; D gene: TRBD1
CDR3 protein: CASRFSSGRRETQYF; CDR3 DNA: TGCGCCAGCAGATTTTCTAGCGGGAGGCGGGAGACCCAGTACTTC; J gene: TRBJ2-5; clone size: .; V gene: TRBV10-2; D gene: TRBD2
CDR3 protein: CASSIGTGGDYGYTF; CDR3 DNA: TGTGCCAGCAGCATCGGGACTGGAGGGGACTATGGCTACACCTTC; J gene: TRBJ1-2; clone size: .; V gene: TRBV7-2; D gene: .
CDR3 protein: CASSVVMGEQFF; CDR3 DNA: TGTGCCAGCAGCGTAGTTATGGGCGAGCAGTTCTTC; J gene: TRBJ2-1; clone size: .; V gene: TRBV9; D gene: .
CDR3 protein: CASSLTDSNGELFF; CDR3 DNA: TGTGCCAGCAGCTTGACCGACAGTAACGGGGAGCTGTTTTTT; J gene: TRBJ2-2; clone size: .; V gene: TRBV7-9; D gene: .
CDR3 protein: CASSLKSGVASYTF; CDR3 DNA: TGTGCCAGCAGCTTAAAGTCAGGGGTCGCTAGCTACACCTTC; J gene: TRBJ1-2; clone size: .; V gene: TRBV7-9; D gene: .
CDR3 protein: CASADLRVGYTF; CDR3 DNA: TGTGCCAGCGCAGACCTCAGGGTCGGCTACACCTTC; J gene: TRBJ1-2; clone size: .; V gene: TRBV25-1; D gene: .
CDR3 protein: CASSPRGGPDTQYF; CDR3 DNA: TGTGCCAGCAGCCCCCGTGGCGGTCCCGATACGCAGTATTTT; J gene: TRBJ2-3; clone size: .; V gene: TRBV7-2; D gene: .
CDR3 protein: CASSPNLGDSPLHF; CDR3 DNA: TGTGCCAGCTCACCTAACTTGGGGGATTCACCCCTCCACTTT; J gene: TRBJ1-6; clone size: .; V gene: TRBV18; D gene: .
CDR3 protein: CASSSPGGAGSTEAFF; CDR3 DNA: TGTGCCAGCAGTTCCCCGGGGGGCGCGGGTTCCACTGAAGCTTTCTTT; J gene: TRBJ1-1; clone size: .; V gene: TRBV28; D gene: .